The entry below gives a single T cell receptor (beta chain) sequence along with its context. The same CDR3 is also encoded by other DNA sequences in this sample. This sample was taken from a study of blood T cell repertoires in COVID-19. About the research overall: T cells, B-cell-depleted T cells, or PBMCs supplied cDNA or gDNA.

Study members were between about 18 and 95 years old and lived in 20 to 25 US regions. Assignment of participants to cohorts was predicated upon participant-reported clinical history. Under the authors' procedure: Reference gene primer amplification in the assay estimated nucleated cell counts. TCRdb keeps only in-frame clones here, not all; method: immunoSEQ multiplex PCR. V and J calls and clone size are those listed in that table; D and trimming were worked out from the DNA. The sample holds 300,000 or so clones, roughly nine tenths seen once. Germline loops: CDR1 SNHLY, CDR2 FYNNEI. V lost 5 bases to trimming and J lost 0 bases, with 7 bases between them. The CDR3 length is 13 residues.

The receptor was derived from a woman aged 25 to 45 who had recovered from COVID-19. The chain links TRBV2 to TRBJ1-1, with D hard to call. The sequencing sample was made of PBMCs or T cells enriched from blood (not recorded which). The CDR3, as DNA: TGTGCCAGCAGTCCCGGGATGAACACTGAAGCTTTCTTT. Translated: CASSPGMNTEAFF.